This TCR beta chain was recovered during a study of blood T cell repertoires in COVID-19. Using immunoSEQ multiplex PCR, the repertoire was profiled, and TCRdb retains in-frame clones only, with some absent. The profile covers 150,000 to 200,000 clones, with 86% appearing a single time and about 9.6% taken by the ten largest. Participants' reported clinical history set cohort assignment. Recovered participants had two consecutive negative NP/OP PCR tests, healthcare professional clearance, or symptom resolution. CDR1 SEHNR and CDR2 FQNEAQ come from the germline V gene (reference sequence). The J segment lost 7 bases and the V segment lost 5 bases, leaving 11 bases of the junction unmatched. This CDR3 is 15 amino acids long.

Material for sequencing was PBMCs or T cells enriched from blood (not recorded which). The clonotype comes from a woman aged 25 to 39 who had recovered from COVID-19. The chain has TRBV7-9 and TRBJ2-1; TRBD2 matches at 7 bases. CDR3 in amino acids: CASSTPGRPFNEQFF. The CDR3 nucleotides are TGTGCCAGCAGCACGCCCGGGAGGCCCTTTAATGAGCAGTTCTTC.